This TCR beta chain is from a study of Ad26.COV2.S vaccination and SARS-CoV-2 variants. Study-level information: Donor participated within the Ad26.COV2.S arm of the COV1001 trial. The vaccine Ad26.COV2.S was put into the muscle once, or twice with 56 days between.

TCRdb's table, derived via immunoSEQ multiplex PCR, lists solely in-frame clones and lacks some. Of some 480,000 clones listed, roughly 87% are singletons. Specified treatment: some 19 received Ad26.COV2.S at low or high dose, single or two shots; 5 received placebo; per-sample allocation not given. The investigators took samples on day 63 after the first vaccine or placebo injection. This clone turned up a few times. Antigen specificity is unknown. This CDR3 spans 14 amino acids. V lost 5 bases and J lost 5; bases outside the gene matches: 10. Germline-derived CDR1 and CDR2 are GTSNPN and SVGIG (reference sequence). Study-level results: Reported post-vaccination CD8+ and CD4+ T cell responses to spike showed substantial breadth. The placebo group had lower spike-specific TCR breadth than the vaccine recipients did.

The sequence came from a person between 18 and 65 years old who received the Ad26.COV2.S COVID-19 vaccine or a placebo. This chain joins TRBV30 and TRBJ2-3; 7 bases fit TRBD2. The specimen was peripheral blood, collected in a trial of Ad26.COV2.S vaccine versus placebo. CDR3 amino acids: CAWAGAGVKDTQYF. CDR3 in DNA: TGTGCCTGGGCCGGGGCGGGAGTTAAAGATACGCAGTATTTT.